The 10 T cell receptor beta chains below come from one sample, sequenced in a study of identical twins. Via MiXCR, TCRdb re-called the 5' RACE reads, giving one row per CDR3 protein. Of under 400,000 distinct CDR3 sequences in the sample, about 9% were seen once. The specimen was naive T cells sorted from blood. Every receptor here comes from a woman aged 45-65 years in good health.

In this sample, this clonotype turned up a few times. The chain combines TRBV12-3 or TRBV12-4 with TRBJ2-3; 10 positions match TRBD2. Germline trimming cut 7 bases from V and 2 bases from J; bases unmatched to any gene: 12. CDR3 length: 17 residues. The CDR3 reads CASNFRGLAAVTDTQYF. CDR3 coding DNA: TGTGCCAGCAACTTCAGAGGACTAGCGGCTGTCACAGATACGCAGTATTTT.

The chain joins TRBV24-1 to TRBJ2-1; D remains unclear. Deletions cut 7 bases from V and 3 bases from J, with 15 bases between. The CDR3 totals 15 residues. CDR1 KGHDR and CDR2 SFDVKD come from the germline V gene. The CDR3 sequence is CATRVGSDDYNEQFF. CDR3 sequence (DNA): TGTGCCACCAGAGTTGGAAGTGACGACTACAATGAGCAGTTCTTC.

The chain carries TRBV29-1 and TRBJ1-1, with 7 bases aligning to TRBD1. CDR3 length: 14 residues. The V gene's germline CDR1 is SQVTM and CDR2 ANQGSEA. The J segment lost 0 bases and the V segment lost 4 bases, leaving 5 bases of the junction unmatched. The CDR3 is CSVVGGQLNTEAFF. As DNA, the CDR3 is TGCAGCGTTGTGGGGGGACAGCTGAACACTGAAGCTTTCTTT.

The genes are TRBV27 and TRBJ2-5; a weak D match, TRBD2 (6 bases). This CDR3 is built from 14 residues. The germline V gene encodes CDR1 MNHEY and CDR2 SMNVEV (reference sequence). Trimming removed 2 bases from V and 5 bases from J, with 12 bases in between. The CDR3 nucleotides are TGTGCCAGCAGTTTAGGGACTCAGCCGGAGACCCAGTACTTC. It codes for CASSLGTQPETQYF.

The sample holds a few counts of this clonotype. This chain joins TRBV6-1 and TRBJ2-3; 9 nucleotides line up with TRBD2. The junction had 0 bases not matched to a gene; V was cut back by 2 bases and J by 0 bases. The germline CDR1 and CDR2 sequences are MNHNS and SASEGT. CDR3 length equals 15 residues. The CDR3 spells CASSELAGSTDTQYF. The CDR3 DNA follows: TGTGCCAGCAGTGAACTAGCGGGGAGCACAGATACGCAGTATTTT.

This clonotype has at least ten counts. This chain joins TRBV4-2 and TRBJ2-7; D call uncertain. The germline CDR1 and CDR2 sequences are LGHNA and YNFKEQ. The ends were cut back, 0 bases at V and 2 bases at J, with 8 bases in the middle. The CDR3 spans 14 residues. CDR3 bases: TGTGCCAGCAGCCAAGATATGTCAGCCTACGAGCAGTACGTC. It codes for CASSQDMSAYEQYV.

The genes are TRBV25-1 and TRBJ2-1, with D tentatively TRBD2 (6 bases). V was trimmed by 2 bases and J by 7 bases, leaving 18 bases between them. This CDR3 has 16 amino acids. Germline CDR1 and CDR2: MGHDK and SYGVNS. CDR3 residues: CASSEMGPRERNEQFF. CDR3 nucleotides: TGTGCCAGCAGTGAAATGGGGCCCCGGGAGCGGAATGAGCAGTTCTTC.

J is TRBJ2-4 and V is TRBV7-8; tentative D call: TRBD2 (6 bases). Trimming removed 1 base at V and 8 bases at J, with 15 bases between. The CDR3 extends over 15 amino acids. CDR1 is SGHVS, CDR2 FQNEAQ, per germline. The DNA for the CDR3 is TGTGCCAGCAGCTTAGGTCGGACTAACATAGACATTCAGTACTTC. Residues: CASSLGRTNIDIQYF.

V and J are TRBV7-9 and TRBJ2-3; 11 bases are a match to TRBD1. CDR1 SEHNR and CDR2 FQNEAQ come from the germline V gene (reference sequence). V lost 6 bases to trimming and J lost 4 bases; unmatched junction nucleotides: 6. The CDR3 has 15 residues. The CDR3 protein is CASSSGQGVSDTQYF. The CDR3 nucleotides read TGTGCCAGCAGTTCGGGACAGGGGGTCTCAGATACGCAGTATTTT.

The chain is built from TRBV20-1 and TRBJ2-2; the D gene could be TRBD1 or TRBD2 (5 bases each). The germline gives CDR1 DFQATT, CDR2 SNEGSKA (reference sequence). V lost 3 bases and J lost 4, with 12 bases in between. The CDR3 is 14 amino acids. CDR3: CSARGPLGTGELFF. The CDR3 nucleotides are TGCAGTGCTAGGGGACCCTTAGGCACCGGGGAGCTGTTTTTT.